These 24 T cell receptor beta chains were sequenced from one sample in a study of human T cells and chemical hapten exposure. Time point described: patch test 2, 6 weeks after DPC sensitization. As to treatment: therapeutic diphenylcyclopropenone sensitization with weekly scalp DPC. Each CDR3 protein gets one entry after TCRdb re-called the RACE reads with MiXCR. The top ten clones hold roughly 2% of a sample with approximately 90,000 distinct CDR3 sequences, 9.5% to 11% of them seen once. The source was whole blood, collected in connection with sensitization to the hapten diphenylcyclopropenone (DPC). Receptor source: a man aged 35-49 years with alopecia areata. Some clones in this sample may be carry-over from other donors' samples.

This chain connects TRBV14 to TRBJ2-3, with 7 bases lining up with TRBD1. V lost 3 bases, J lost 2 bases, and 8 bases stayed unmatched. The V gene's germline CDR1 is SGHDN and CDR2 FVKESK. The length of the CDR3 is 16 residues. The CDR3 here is CASSHDRALNTDTQYF. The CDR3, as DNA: TGTGCCAGCAGCCATGACAGGGCCTTAAACACAGATACGCAGTATTTT.

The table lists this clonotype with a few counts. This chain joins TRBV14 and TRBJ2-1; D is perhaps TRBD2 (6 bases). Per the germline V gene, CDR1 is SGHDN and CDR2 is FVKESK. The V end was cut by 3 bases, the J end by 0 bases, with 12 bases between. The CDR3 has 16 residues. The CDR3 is CASSHRGESSYNEQFF. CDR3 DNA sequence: TGTGCCAGCAGCCATCGCGGGGAGAGCTCCTACAATGAGCAGTTCTTC.

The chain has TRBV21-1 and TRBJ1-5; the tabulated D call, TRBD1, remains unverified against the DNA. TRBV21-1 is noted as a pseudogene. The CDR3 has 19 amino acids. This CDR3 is CASSKDPRGGADSNQPQHF. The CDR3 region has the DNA TGTGCCAGCAGCAAAGATCCAAGGGGGGGGGCTGATAGCAATCAGCCCCAGCATTTT.

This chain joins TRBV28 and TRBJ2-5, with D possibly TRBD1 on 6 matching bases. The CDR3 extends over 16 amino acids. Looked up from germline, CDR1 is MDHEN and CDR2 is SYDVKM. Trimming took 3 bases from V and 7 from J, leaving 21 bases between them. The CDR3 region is CASSLSTGSFQRTQYF. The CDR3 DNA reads TGTGCCAGCAGTTTGTCTACAGGGTCCTTCCAGCGGACCCAGTACTTC.

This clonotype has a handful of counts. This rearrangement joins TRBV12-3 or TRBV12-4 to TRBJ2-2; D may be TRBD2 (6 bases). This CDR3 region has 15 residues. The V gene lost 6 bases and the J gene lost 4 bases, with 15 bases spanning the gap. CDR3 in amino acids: CASRTWDLLTGELFF. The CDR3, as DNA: TGTGCCAGCAGGACCTGGGACTTACTCACCGGGGAGCTGTTTTTT.

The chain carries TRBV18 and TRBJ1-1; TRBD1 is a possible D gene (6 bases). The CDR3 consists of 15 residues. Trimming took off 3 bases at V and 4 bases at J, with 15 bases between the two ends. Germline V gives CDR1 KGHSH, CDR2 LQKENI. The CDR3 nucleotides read TGTGCCAGCTCACCGTCGGGGGCCGGCGGCACTGAAGCTTTCTTT. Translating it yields CASSPSGAGGTEAFF.

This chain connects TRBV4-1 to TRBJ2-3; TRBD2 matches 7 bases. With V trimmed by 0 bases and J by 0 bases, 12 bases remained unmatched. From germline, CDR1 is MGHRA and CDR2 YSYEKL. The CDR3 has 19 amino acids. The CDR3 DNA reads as TGCGCCAGCAGCCAAGATTCGGGGGTAACTAGCGCTAGCACAGATACGCAGTATTTT. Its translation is CASSQDSGVTSASTDTQYF.

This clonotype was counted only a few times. The CDR3 bases are TGTGCCAGCAGCTTAGACGGAACCACAGATACGCAGTATTTT. Its translation is CASSLDGTTDTQYF. This chain connects TRBV7-2 to TRBJ2-3, with D unresolved. Germline V lookup: CDR1 SGHTA, CDR2 FQGNSA. The CDR3 runs 14 residues. Trimming removed 1 base at V and 2 bases at J, with 7 bases between.

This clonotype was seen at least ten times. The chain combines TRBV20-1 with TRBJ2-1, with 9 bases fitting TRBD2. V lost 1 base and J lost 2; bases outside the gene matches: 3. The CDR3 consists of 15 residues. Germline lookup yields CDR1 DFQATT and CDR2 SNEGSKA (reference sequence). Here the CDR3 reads CSARAASGTYNEQFF. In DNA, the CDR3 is TGCAGTGCTAGAGCGGCTAGCGGGACCTACAATGAGCAGTTCTTC.

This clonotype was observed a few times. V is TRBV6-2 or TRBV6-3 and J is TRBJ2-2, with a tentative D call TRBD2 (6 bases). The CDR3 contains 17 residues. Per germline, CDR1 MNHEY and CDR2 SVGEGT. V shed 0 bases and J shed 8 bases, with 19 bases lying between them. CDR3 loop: CASSYSFAGSRRGELFF. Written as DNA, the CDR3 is TGTGCCAGCAGTTACTCGTTTGCGGGGTCGAGGCGAGGGGAGCTGTTTTTT.

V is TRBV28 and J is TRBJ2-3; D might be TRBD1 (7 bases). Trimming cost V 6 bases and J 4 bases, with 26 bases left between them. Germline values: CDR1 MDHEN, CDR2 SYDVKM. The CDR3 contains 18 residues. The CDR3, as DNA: TGTGCCAGCAGCTTCCTTGGGGTGCCAGGGGGGCGGGCAGATACGCAGTATTTT. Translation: CASSFLGVPGGRADTQYF.

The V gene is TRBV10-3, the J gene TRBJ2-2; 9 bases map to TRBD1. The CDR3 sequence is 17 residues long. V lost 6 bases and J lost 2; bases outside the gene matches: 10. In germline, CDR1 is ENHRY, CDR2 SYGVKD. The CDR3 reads CAIRAQTGGDNTGELFF. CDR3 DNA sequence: TGTGCCATCAGGGCCCAAACAGGGGGCGACAACACCGGGGAGCTGTTTTTT.

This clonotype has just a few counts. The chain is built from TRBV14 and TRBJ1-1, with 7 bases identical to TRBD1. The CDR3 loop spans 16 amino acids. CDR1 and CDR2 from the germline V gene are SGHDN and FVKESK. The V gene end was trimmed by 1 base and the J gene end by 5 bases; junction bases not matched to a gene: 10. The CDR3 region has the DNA TGTGCCAGCAGCCAAGTGAAGGGACCAGGGGGAACTGAAGCTTTCTTT. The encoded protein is CASSQVKGPGGTEAFF.

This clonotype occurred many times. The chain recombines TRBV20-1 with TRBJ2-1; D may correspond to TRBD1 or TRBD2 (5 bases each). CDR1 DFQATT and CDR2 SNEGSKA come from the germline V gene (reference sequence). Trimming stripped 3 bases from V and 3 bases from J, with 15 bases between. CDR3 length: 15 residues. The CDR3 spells CSARWGTLFYNEQFF. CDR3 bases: TGCAGTGCTAGGTGGGGGACCTTATTCTACAATGAGCAGTTCTTC.

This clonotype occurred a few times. The CDR3, as DNA: TGTGCCAGCGGACAGGGGAACAATGAGCAGTTCTTC. It codes for CASGQGNNEQFF. J is TRBJ2-1 and V is TRBV28, with 9 bases fitting TRBD1. Germline CDR1 reads MDHEN; CDR2 reads SYDVKM. J lost 5 bases, V lost 8 bases, and 1 base had no gene match. The CDR3 is 12 residues long.

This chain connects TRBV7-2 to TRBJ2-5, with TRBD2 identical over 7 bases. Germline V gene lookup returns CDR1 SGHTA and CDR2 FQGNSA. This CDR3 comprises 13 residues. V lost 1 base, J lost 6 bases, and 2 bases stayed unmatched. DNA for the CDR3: TGTGCCAGCAGCTTAGTAGCGGGCAAGACCCAGTACTTC. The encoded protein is CASSLVAGKTQYF.

The CDR3 region is CASSLAQDRFHTYEQYF. CDR3 coding DNA: TGTGCCAGCAGCTTAGCGCAGGACAGATTTCATACCTACGAGCAGTACTTC. The V gene is TRBV7-2, the J gene TRBJ2-7, with D possibly being TRBD1 (6 bases). CDR1 SGHTA and CDR2 FQGNSA come from the germline V gene. The ends were cut back, 0 bases at V and 2 bases at J, with 17 bases in the middle. This CDR3 contains 17 residues.

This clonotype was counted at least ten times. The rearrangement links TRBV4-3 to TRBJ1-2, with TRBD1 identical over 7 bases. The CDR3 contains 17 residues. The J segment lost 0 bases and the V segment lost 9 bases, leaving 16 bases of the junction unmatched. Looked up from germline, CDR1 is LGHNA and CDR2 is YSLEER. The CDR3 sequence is CASHPKARGAPNYGYTF. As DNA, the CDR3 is TGCGCCAGTCACCCTAAGGCCAGGGGGGCCCCTAACTATGGCTACACCTTC.

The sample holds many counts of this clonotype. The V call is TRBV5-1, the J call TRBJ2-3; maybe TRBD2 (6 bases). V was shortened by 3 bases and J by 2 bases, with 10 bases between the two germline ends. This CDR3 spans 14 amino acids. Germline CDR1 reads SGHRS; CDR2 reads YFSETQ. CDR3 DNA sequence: TGCGCCAGCAGCTCTAGCGTTAACACAGATACGCAGTATTTT. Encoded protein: CASSSSVNTDTQYF.

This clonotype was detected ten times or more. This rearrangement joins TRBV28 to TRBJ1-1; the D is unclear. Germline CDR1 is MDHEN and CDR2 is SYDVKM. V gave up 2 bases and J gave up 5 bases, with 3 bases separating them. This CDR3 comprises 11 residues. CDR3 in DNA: TGTGCCAGCAGTTTAATGACTGAAGCTTTCTTT. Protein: CASSLMTEAFF.

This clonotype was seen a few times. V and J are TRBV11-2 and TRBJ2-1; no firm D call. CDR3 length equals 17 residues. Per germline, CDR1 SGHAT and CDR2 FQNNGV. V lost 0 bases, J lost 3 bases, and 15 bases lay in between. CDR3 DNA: TGTGCCAGCAGCTTAGATTCGGTGGTGGGATTCTACAATGAGCAGTTCTTC. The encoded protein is CASSLDSVVGFYNEQFF.

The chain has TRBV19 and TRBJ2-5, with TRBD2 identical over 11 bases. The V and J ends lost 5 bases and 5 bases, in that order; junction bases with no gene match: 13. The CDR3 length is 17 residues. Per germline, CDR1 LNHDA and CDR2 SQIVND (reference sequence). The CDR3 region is CASSLAGGPPLWETQYF. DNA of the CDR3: TGTGCCAGTAGTTTAGCGGGAGGGCCACCGCTGTGGGAGACCCAGTACTTC.

As DNA, the CDR3 is TGTGCCAGCAGTTTATTTGCAGGAAGGGTCTCTGGCTACACCTTC. Protein product: CASSLFAGRVSGYTF. This chain links TRBV12-3 or TRBV12-4 with TRBJ1-2; the D is unclear. The CDR3 sequence is 15 residues long. V gave up 2 bases and J gave up 7 bases, with 17 bases separating them.

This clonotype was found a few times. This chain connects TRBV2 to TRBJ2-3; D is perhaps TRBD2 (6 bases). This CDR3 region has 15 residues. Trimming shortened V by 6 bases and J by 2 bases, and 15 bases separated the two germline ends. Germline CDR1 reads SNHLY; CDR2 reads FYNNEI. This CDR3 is CASRGGYRPTDTQYF. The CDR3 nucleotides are TGTGCCAGCAGGGGGGGTTACAGACCCACAGATACGCAGTATTTT.